Presented here are 31 T cell receptor beta chains from one specimen sequenced in a study of T cell responses to AZD1222 COVID-19 vaccine. Profiling relied on immunoSEQ multiplex PCR, and the TCRdb table lists in-frame clones only, not all of them. The data show some 42,000 clones, with approximately 88% seen just once and about a sixth held by the top ten. This sample comprised peripheral blood, obtained 28 days after the second AZD1222 dose. The origin of the receptors is an adult who received the AZD1222 COVID-19 vaccine.

This chain connects TRBV11-3 to TRBJ2-2; D remains ambiguous. Germline V gene lookup returns CDR1 SGHNT and CDR2 YENEEA. Trimming left V 7 bases short and J 5 bases short, with 11 bases between. The CDR3 runs to 13 residues. CDR3 coding DNA: TGTGCCAGCACCCATGGGGAAACCGGGGAGCTGTTTTTT. It encodes CASTHGETGELFF.

This clone was recorded once. The chain couples TRBV7-3 to TRBJ2-1; TRBD2 aligns across 8 bases. The CDR3 length is 17 residues. Germline assignment: CDR1 SGHTA and CDR2 FQGTGA. V gave up 5 bases and J gave up 6 bases; unmatched junction bases: 15. The CDR3 region has the DNA TGTGCCAGCAGCCAAATTCCCGGGGGGGACGCCCCCAATGAGCAGTTCTTC. It translates to CASSQIPGGDAPNEQFF.

This sequence joins TRBV28 and TRBJ2-7; 9 bases align to TRBD2. V was pared by 4 bases and J by 3 bases, with 7 bases of the junction left unmatched. CDR1 and CDR2 (germline): MDHEN, SYDVKM. This CDR3 comprises 15 residues. CDR3 in DNA: TGTGCCAGCAGTTCGCCAGCGGGGGGATTCTACGAGCAGTACTTC. Translation: CASSSPAGGFYEQYF.

This clone appeared once. This chain uses TRBV19 with TRBJ2-1; D is undetermined. The CDR3 length is 16 residues. The V gene lost 1 base and the J gene lost 0 bases, with 10 bases spanning the gap. From germline, CDR1 is LNHDA and CDR2 SQIVND (reference sequence). CDR3 sequence (DNA): TGTGCCAGTAGTATAGGTAGGCCAAGCTCCTACAATGAGCAGTTCTTC. It is translated as CASSIGRPSSYNEQFF.

This rearrangement joins TRBV2 to TRBJ2-1, with D uncertain. Germline V lookup: CDR1 SNHLY, CDR2 FYNNEI. Between the trimmed V and J ends, which lost 4 bases and 5 bases, there was a span of 6 bases. This CDR3 contains 12 residues. The CDR3 DNA reads as TGTGCCAGCAGTGTCAGCGACAATGAGCAGTTCTTC. Amino acid sequence: CASSVSDNEQFF. Combining the CDR3 with reference TRBV2 and TRBJ2-1 gives the whole variable domain EPEVTQTPSHQVTQMGQEVILRCVPISNHLYFYWYRQILGQKVEFLVSFYNNEISEKSEIFDDQFSVERPDGSNFTLKIRSTKLEDSAMYFCASSVSDNEQFFGPGTRLTVL.

The chain combines TRBV19 with TRBJ2-7, with TRBD2 matching 9 bases. V gave up 4 bases and J gave up 2 bases; unmatched junction bases: 12. This CDR3 is 17 amino acids long. The V gene's germline CDR1 is LNHDA and CDR2 SQIVND (reference sequence). The CDR3 sequence is CASSTPHTGTSPYEQYF. The CDR3 bases are TGTGCCAGTAGTACCCCACACACCGGGACTAGCCCCTACGAGCAGTACTTC.

V is TRBV5-1 and J is TRBJ1-5; no definite D call. Germline V gene data show CDR1 as SGHRS and CDR2 as YFSETQ. V was cut by 0 bases and J by 5 bases, with 6 bases left in between. The CDR3 is 13 residues long. CDR3 loop: CASSLGNDQPQHF. CDR3 in DNA: TGCGCCAGCAGCTTGGGTAACGATCAGCCCCAGCATTTT.

The V and J genes are TRBV7-8 and TRBJ1-1, with D possibly being TRBD1 (5 bases). CDR3 size: 12 residues. V was pared by 5 bases and J by 7 bases, with 11 bases between. Germline CDR1 SGHVS, CDR2 FQNEAQ. The CDR3 region has the DNA TGTGCCAGCAGCCCCCAAGGGGTTGAAGCTTTCTTT. Amino acids: CASSPQGVEAFF. The full variable domain, rest sourced from reference TRBV7-8 and TRBJ1-1, is GAGVSQSPRYKVAKRGQDVALRCDPISGHVSLFWYQQALGQGPEFLTYFQNEAQLDKSGLPSDRFFAERPEGSVSTLKIQRTQQEDSAVYLCASSPQGVEAFFGQGTRLTVV.

V is TRBV28 and J is TRBJ1-2; weak D call: TRBD1 (5 bases). This CDR3 comprises 16 residues. CDR1 MDHEN and CDR2 SYDVKM come from the germline V gene. With 10 bases removed from V and 8 bases from J, the gap between germline ends came to 29 bases. Here the CDR3 reads CAITKPRGGRGSGYTF. Written as DNA, the CDR3 is TGTGCCATCACTAAACCGCGTGGGGGTCGGGGCAGCGGCTACACCTTC.

The chain is built from TRBV5-4 and TRBJ2-7; D may be TRBD1 or TRBD2 (5 bases each). The CDR3 spans 14 residues. V was clipped by 3 bases and J by 4 bases, with 14 bases between them. Germline V gene sequence: CDR1 SGHNT, CDR2 YYREEE (reference sequence). CDR3: CASSSGTDFYEQYF. In DNA, the CDR3 is TGTGCCAGCAGCTCCGGGACGGATTTTTACGAGCAGTACTTC.

The rearrangement links TRBV6-5 to TRBJ1-2; D is perhaps TRBD1 (6 bases). V gave up 8 bases and J gave up 2 bases, with 15 bases separating them. Germline V gives CDR1 MNHEY, CDR2 SVGAGI. The CDR3 is 14 residues long. In nucleotides, the CDR3 is TGTGCCAGCGAAAACGCAGGGGTCAACTATGGCTACACCTTC. Its translation: CASENAGVNYGYTF.

The chain joins TRBV5-1 to TRBJ2-1; 10 positions match TRBD2. CDR1 and CDR2 (germline): SGHRS, YFSETQ. V was clipped by 0 bases and J by 5 bases; unmatched bases: 2. This CDR3 region has 15 residues. The CDR3 reads CASSLGTSGDNEQFF. The DNA of the CDR3 is TGCGCCAGCAGCTTGGGGACTAGCGGCGACAATGAGCAGTTCTTC.

This rearrangement joins TRBV5-1 to TRBJ1-2; TRBD1 matches 7 bases. CDR3 length: 17 residues. The germline V gene encodes CDR1 SGHRS and CDR2 YFSETQ. V shed 1 base, J shed 1 base, and the junction held 10 bases outside the gene matches. CDR3 sequence: CASSLNRAGGNNYGYTF. CDR3 DNA: TGCGCCAGCAGCTTGAACAGGGCAGGGGGGAATAACTATGGCTACACCTTC.

The chain uses TRBV14 and TRBJ2-5; perhaps TRBD2 as D (5 bases). This CDR3 region has 13 residues. Trimming cost V 3 bases and J 8 bases, with 13 bases left between them. Germline values: CDR1 SGHDN, CDR2 FVKESK. This chain's CDR3 is CASSHAWGVTQYF. Here the CDR3 DNA reads TGTGCCAGCAGCCATGCATGGGGAGTTACCCAGTACTTC.

This chain joins TRBV6-5 and TRBJ2-3, with a weak D call TRBD2 (7 bases). This CDR3 is built from 15 residues. Trimming stripped 2 bases from V and 5 bases from J, with 14 bases between. Germline V gene data show CDR1 as MNHEY and CDR2 as SVGAGI. The CDR3 DNA follows: TGTGCCAGCAGTTACGCGGGGGCGAAAGTAGATACGCAGTATTTT. It translates to CASSYAGAKVDTQYF.

This chain links TRBV5-1 with TRBJ2-5; 7 bases align to TRBD2. J gave up 2 bases and V 4 bases, and 11 bases lay outside the gene matches. CDR3 length equals 16 residues. The germline V gene encodes CDR1 SGHRS and CDR2 YFSETQ. The CDR3 reads CASSLSTLGGQETQYF. The CDR3 region has the DNA TGCGCCAGCAGCCTGTCCACCTTGGGGGGGCAAGAGACCCAGTACTTC.

The chain employs TRBV19 and TRBJ2-6, with D tentatively TRBD1 (5 bases). From germline, CDR1 is LNHDA and CDR2 SQIVND (reference sequence). This CDR3 has 17 amino acids. Trimming left V 2 bases short and J 0 bases short, with 11 bases between. CDR3 DNA: TGTGCCAGTAGTATAATTCCCCAGGGCTCTGGGGCCAACGTCCTGACTTTC. This codes for CASSIIPQGSGANVLTF. The complete variable domain, with remaining parts taken from reference TRBV19 and TRBJ2-6, reads DGGITQSPKYLFRKEGQNVTLSCEQNLNHDAMYWYRQDPGQGLRLIYYSQIVNDFQKGDIAEGYSVSREKKESFPLTVTSAQKNPTAFYLCASSIIPQGSGANVLTFGAGSRLTVL.

The sample holds one count of this clone. The V gene is TRBV12-3 or TRBV12-4, the J gene TRBJ1-1, with TRBD1 as a possible D gene (5 bases). V was shortened by 3 bases and J by 6 bases, with 8 bases between the two germline ends. CDR3 size: 12 residues. In nucleotides, the CDR3 is TGTGCCAGCAGTTTCAGGGTTTCTGAAGCTTTCTTT. Translated: CASSFRVSEAFF.

This clone was counted a few times. The V and J genes are TRBV7-9 and TRBJ2-7; D uncertain. Germline V CDR1 and CDR2: SEHNR, FQNEAQ (reference sequence). The CDR3 sequence is 16 residues long. V was pared by 4 bases and J by 0 bases, with 16 bases between. The CDR3 DNA is TGTGCCAGCAGCTCCGCCCCCGGCCATAGCTCCTACGAGCAGTACTTC. Translated: CASSSAPGHSSYEQYF.

Judged by abundance, this clone is medium-sized. The chain combines TRBV9 with TRBJ2-1; tentatively, D is TRBD1 or TRBD2 (5 bases each). The CDR3 has 17 amino acids. V was shortened by 0 bases and J by 3 bases, with 16 bases between the two germline ends. Germline V gives CDR1 SGDLS, CDR2 YYNGEE. CDR3 sequence: CASSVVAIGTVYNEQFF. The CDR3 DNA follows: TGTGCCAGCAGCGTAGTCGCGATCGGGACGGTCTACAATGAGCAGTTCTTC.

The rearrangement uses TRBV5-4 and TRBJ1-6, with D hard to call. The CDR3 is 16 residues long. Germline V lookup: CDR1 SGHNT, CDR2 YYREEE (reference sequence). Trimming left V 1 base short and J 0 bases short, with 8 bases between. The CDR3 here is CASSLYGSSYNSPLHF. The CDR3 DNA follows: TGTGCCAGCAGCTTGTATGGGAGCTCCTATAATTCACCCCTCCACTTT. Filled out from reference TRBV5-4 and TRBJ1-6, the complete variable domain reads ETGVTQSPTHLIKTRGQQVTLRCSSQSGHNTVSWYQQALGQGPQFIFQYYREEENGRGNFPPRFSGLQFPNYSSELNVNALELDDSALYLCASSLYGSSYNSPLHFGNGTRLTVT.

The CDR3 DNA is TGCGCCAGCAGCTTGGCCGCAGGGAGCAATCAGCCCCAGCATTTT. Translation gives CASSLAAGSNQPQHF. The chain joins TRBV5-1 to TRBJ1-5; a weak D match, TRBD1 (5 bases). V lost 0 bases to trimming and J lost 1 base, with 8 bases between them. The CDR3 covers 15 residues. Germline V lookup: CDR1 SGHRS, CDR2 YFSETQ. The full variable domain, its missing parts supplied by reference TRBV5-1 and TRBJ1-5, is KAGVTQTPRYLIKTRGQQVTLSCSPISGHRSVSWYQQTPGQGLQFLFEYFSETQRNKGNFPGRFSGRQFSNSRSEMNVSTLELGDSALYLCASSLAAGSNQPQHFGDGTRLSIL.

Worth noting for this clone: Sequence at one end of the junction differs from germline and may be a read error. The rearrangement links TRBV6-5 to TRBJ2-7; no firm D call. The germline CDR1 and CDR2 sequences are MNHEY and SVGAGI. The CDR3 totals 14 residues. CDR3 DNA: TGTGCCAGCAGTTACTCGAGTCCCCCCCCGAACCTTGTCTTC. As protein: CASSYSSPPPNLVF.

The genes are TRBV19 and TRBJ2-3, with D possibly being TRBD1 (6 bases). The CDR3 consists of 13 residues. CDR1 LNHDA and CDR2 SQIVND come from the germline V gene (reference sequence). This CDR3 reads CSTGGAGTDTQYF. The CDR3 region has the DNA TGTTCGACTGGGGGCGCGGGCACAGATACGCAGTATTTT.

This clone was observed a single time. The chain uses TRBV28 and TRBJ1-4, with TRBD1 as a possible D gene (5 bases). Trimming cost V 5 bases and J 0 bases, with 16 bases left between them. Germline V gene data show CDR1 as MDHEN and CDR2 as SYDVKM. The CDR3 contains 17 residues. The CDR3 DNA follows: TGTGCCAGCAGTCCGTACGGGGCACCTGCAACTAATGAAAAACTGTTTTTT. Translation: CASSPYGAPATNEKLFF.

V and J are TRBV5-6 and TRBJ2-7; D unresolved. V was trimmed by 7 bases and J by 2 bases, leaving 16 bases between them. The CDR3 extends over 14 amino acids. Germline loops: CDR1 SGHDT, CDR2 YYEEEE. Written as DNA, the CDR3 is TGTGCCAGCCGGTCCCTGAGGTTGCCCTACGAGCAGTACTTC. Translating gives CASRSLRLPYEQYF.

The rearrangement uses TRBV7-8 and TRBJ1-4; D not resolved. The CDR3 extends over 16 amino acids. Deletions cut 2 bases from V and 0 bases from J, with 10 bases between. Looked up from germline, CDR1 is SGHVS and CDR2 is FQNEAQ. The chain's CDR3 is CASSLRPPTTNEKLFF. Here the CDR3 DNA reads TGTGCCAGCAGCTTAAGGCCCCCTACAACTAATGAAAAACTGTTTTTT.

The chain uses TRBV19 and TRBJ2-4; 11 bases are a match to TRBD2. The CDR3 length is 15 residues. Germline loops: CDR1 LNHDA, CDR2 SQIVND (reference sequence). V trimming: 9 bases; J trimming: 3 bases; junction bases outside the gene matches: 7. CDR3: CASQPGLAGKNIQYF. DNA for the CDR3: TGTGCCAGCCAACCAGGACTAGCGGGCAAAAACATTCAGTACTTC.

This clone was counted a single time. The rearrangement joins TRBV5-1 to TRBJ2-1; maybe TRBD1 (7 bases). Germline V gene sequence: CDR1 SGHRS, CDR2 YFSETQ. There are 15 residues in the CDR3. The V and J ends lost 0 bases and 8 bases respectively, with 15 bases between them. Here the CDR3 reads CASSLAGPRGDEQFF. CDR3 sequence (DNA): TGCGCCAGCAGCTTGGCAGGGCCCAGGGGGGATGAGCAGTTCTTC. The whole variable domain, filled in from reference TRBV5-1 and TRBJ2-1, reads KAGVTQTPRYLIKTRGQQVTLSCSPISGHRSVSWYQQTPGQGLQFLFEYFSETQRNKGNFPGRFSGRQFSNSRSEMNVSTLELGDSALYLCASSLAGPRGDEQFFGPGTRLTVL.

The gene calls are TRBV19 and TRBJ1-5; TRBD1 matches 12 bases. CDR1 is LNHDA and CDR2 is SQIVND in the germline V gene (reference sequence). There are 17 residues in the CDR3. The V and J ends lost 4 bases and 1 base, in that order; junction bases with no gene match: 5. The CDR3 DNA reads TGTGCCAGTAGTAGGGGACAGGGGGCAGAAAGCAATCAGCCCCAGCATTTT. Residues: CASSRGQGAESNQPQHF.

The chain is built from TRBV2 and TRBJ1-6; 7 bases line up with TRBD1. V gave up 6 bases and J gave up 0 bases; unmatched junction bases: 2. Germline V lookup: CDR1 SNHLY, CDR2 FYNNEI. This CDR3 has 15 residues. The CDR3 coding sequence is TGTGCCAGCAGGGGGGACAGCTCCTATAATTCACCCCTCCACTTT. It yields the protein CASRGDSSYNSPLHF.